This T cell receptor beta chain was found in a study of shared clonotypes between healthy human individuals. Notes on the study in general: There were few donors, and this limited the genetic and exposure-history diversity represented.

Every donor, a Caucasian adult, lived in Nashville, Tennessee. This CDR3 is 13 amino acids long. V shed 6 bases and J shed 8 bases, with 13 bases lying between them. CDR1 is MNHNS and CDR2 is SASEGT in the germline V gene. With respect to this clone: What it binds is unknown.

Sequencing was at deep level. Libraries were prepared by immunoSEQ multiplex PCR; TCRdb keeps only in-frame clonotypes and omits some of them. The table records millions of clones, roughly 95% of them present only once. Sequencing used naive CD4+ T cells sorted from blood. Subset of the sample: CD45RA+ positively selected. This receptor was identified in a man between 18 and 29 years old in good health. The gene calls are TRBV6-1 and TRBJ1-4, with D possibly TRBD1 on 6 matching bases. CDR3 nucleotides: TGTGCCAGCAGAGCACAGGGTAACGAAAAACTGTTTTTT. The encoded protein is CASRAQGNEKLFF.